A selection of T cell receptor beta chains follows, all from one sample in a study of T cells in Graves' hyperthyroidism and ophthalmopathy. MiXCR, run by TCRdb on the multiplex PCR reads, gives a single entry per CDR3 protein. Counted here are 600,000 to 900,000 distinct CDR3 sequences, about 17% occurring once; the ten biggest clones make up approximately 8.4%. Sequencing input: blood. All receptors come from a man aged 18 to 30 with Graves' hyperthyroidism. The CDR3 runs from the conserved cysteine through the conserved F or W. A D gene is named only where the DNA matches it firmly. Expanded clones are given a class, and other clones once, few, many or no size at all.

J gene	D gene	clone size	V gene	CDR3 DNA	CDR3 protein
TRBJ1-1	.	.	TRBV11-3	TGTGCCAGCAGCTTATCCCCGCAGGGCACTGAAGCTTTCTTT	CASSLSPQGTEAFF
TRBJ2-7	TRBD2	many	TRBV11-2	TGTGCCAGCAGCTCAGCGGGACGAATCTACGAGCAGTACTTC	CASSSAGRIYEQYF
TRBJ2-5	TRBD2	many	TRBV12-3/TRBV12-4	TGTGCCAGCCGCGGGAGGGGTTCCCAGTACTTC	CASRGRGSQYF
TRBJ1-2	.	many	TRBV6-1	TGTGCCACCCTCGTTAGGGGCAGTCAGATAGATGGCTACACCTTC	CATLVRGSQIDGYTF
TRBJ1-2	.	.	TRBV6-1	TGTGCCAGCACCCTGAGAGCTAACTATGGCTACACCTTC	CASTLRANYGYTF
TRBJ1-1	.	few	TRBV7-2	TGTGCCAGCAGCTTAGAGGGAAGGGGGATGAACACTGAAGCTTTCTTT	CASSLEGRGMNTEAFF
TRBJ1-5	.	.	TRBV20-1	TGCAGTGCCCCAGGGCGGGGTAGCAATCAGCCCCAGCATTTT	CSAPGRGSNQPQHF
TRBJ2-5	TRBD1	many	TRBV12-5	TGTGCTAGTGGTTTGGGACAGGGGGCCGAGACCCAGTACTTC	CASGLGQGAETQYF
TRBJ1-3	TRBD1	many	TRBV28	TGTGCCAGCAACATACAGGGGGGCGGAAACACCATATATTTT	CASNIQGGGNTIYF
TRBJ2-1	TRBD2	.	TRBV7-2	TGTGCCAGCAGCCCCCGAAATACTAGATGGACTAGCGGGAGGCTCGGGAATGAGCAGTTCTTC	CASSPRNTRWTSGRLGNEQFF
TRBJ2-1	.	.	TRBV5-1	TGCGCCAGCAGCTTGAGTCTCGGGTCTATCTACAATGAGCAGTTCTTC	CASSLSLGSIYNEQFF
TRBJ2-3	TRBD1	many	TRBV12-3/TRBV12-4	TGTGCCAGCAGGGGACAGAACACAGATACGCAGTATTTT	CASRGQNTDTQYF
TRBJ2-1	TRBD2	many	TRBV12-3/TRBV12-4	TGTGCCACTAGCGGGGAGGACTACAATGAGCAGTTCTTC	CATSGEDYNEQFF
TRBJ2-7	.	few	TRBV12-3/TRBV12-4	TGTGCCAGTAGCCCGGTCTGGGACGAGCAGTACTTC	CASSPVWDEQYF
TRBJ1-4	.	many	TRBV3-1	TGTGCCAGCAGCCAAGAGGAGTCTACAACTAATGAAAAACTGTTTTTT	CASSQEESTTNEKLFF
TRBJ2-5	TRBD1	many	TRBV5-6	TGTGCCAGCAGCTCGACAGGGGGCAAAGAGACCCAGTACTTC	CASSSTGGKETQYF
TRBJ1-3	.	many	TRBV11-2	TGTGCCAGCAGCTTCCGGGGCCCTAGCTCTGGAAACACCATATATTTT	CASSFRGPSSGNTIYF
TRBJ2-7	TRBD1	few	TRBV7-2	TGTGCCAGCAGCGTAACAGGGGTGCAGTACTTC	CASSVTGVQYF
TRBJ2-3	.	.	TRBV11-2	TGTGCCAGCAGCTTAGGGGCTCCCACCTTAGATACGCAGTATTTT	CASSLGAPTLDTQYF
TRBJ2-7	TRBD2	few	TRBV20-1	TGCAGTGCTGCTGTTCTAGCGGGAGAGAACAACGAGCAGTACTTC	CSAAVLAGENNEQYF
TRBJ2-7	.	many	TRBV28	TGTGCCAGCGCTAGCGTGGGGGTGGGGACCCACGAGCAGTACTTC	CASASVGVGTHEQYF
TRBJ2-2	.	few	TRBV7-2	TGTGCCAGCAGCGACCGAGGGGACTCGGGCACCGGGGAGCTGTTTTTT	CASSDRGDSGTGELFF
TRBJ2-4	.	.	TRBV20-1	TGCAGTGCTAGAGATCAGGGACTAGCCAAAAACATTCAGTACTTC	CSARDQGLAKNIQYF
TRBJ2-1	TRBD2	.	TRBV20-1	TGCAGTGCTAGGGGACTAGCGGGAGTCATTGAGCAGTTCTTC	CSARGLAGVIEQFF
TRBJ1-2	.	.	TRBV6-1	TGTGCCAGCAGTGGCCCGGGGTTGAGCGGCTACACCTTC	CASSGPGLSGYTF
TRBJ2-1	.	.	TRBV6-2/TRBV6-3	TGTGCCAGCGGCGGTTTCACCTCCTACAATGAGCAGTTCTTC	CASGGFTSYNEQFF
TRBJ2-1	TRBD1	few	TRBV24-1	TGTGCCACCAGTGACGCAAACAGGGGATTTAAGCAGTTCTTC	CATSDANRGFKQFF
TRBJ1-2	.	many	TRBV12-3/TRBV12-4	TGTGCCAGCACTCCTACGGGGACAAGGGTCGGCTACACCTTC	CASTPTGTRVGYTF
TRBJ2-1	.	once	TRBV4-1	TGCGCCAGCAGCCACCTCGCCGGGGACGTCAGCTCCTACAATGAGCAGTTCTTC	CASSHLAGDVSSYNEQFF
TRBJ2-7	TRBD2	.	TRBV4-1	TGCGCCAGCAGCCCGACACTAGCGGTTACCTACGAGCAGTACTTC	CASSPTLAVTYEQYF
TRBJ2-6	.	.	TRBV30	TGTGCCTGGAGTGCAGGGTCCTCTGGGGCCAACGTCCTGACTTTC	CAWSAGSSGANVLTF
TRBJ2-3	.	few	TRBV29-1	TGCAGCGCCGACCCTGCGGGAAGGGGGACAGATACGCAGTATTTT	CSADPAGRGTDTQYF
TRBJ1-4	TRBD1	many	TRBV12-3/TRBV12-4	TGTGCCAGCAGTAAGGGACAGCCACGGGAAAAACTGTTTTTT	CASSKGQPREKLFF
TRBJ1-1	.	many	TRBV6-5	TGTGCCAGCAGTTACTCGATAGTACCGCCGAACACTGAAGCTTTCTTT	CASSYSIVPPNTEAFF
TRBJ2-5	.	many	TRBV20-1	TGCAGTGCTAGAGATGTAGAGACCCAGTACTTC	CSARDVETQYF
TRBJ1-1	.	many	TRBV28	TGTGCCAGCAAGGGGGACACTGAAGCTTTCTTT	CASKGDTEAFF
TRBJ2-7	TRBD2	few	TRBV29-1	TGCAGCGTTACGACTAGCCCGGGCGAGCAGTACTTC	CSVTTSPGEQYF
TRBJ1-1	.	few	TRBV7-9	TGTGCCAGCAGCTCGATCGGGGGTACTGAAGCTTTCTTT	CASSSIGGTEAFF
TRBJ2-2	TRBD2	few	TRBV9	TGTGCCAGCAGCGTAGAGGGCGGGAGGTACACCGGGGAGCTGTTTTTT	CASSVEGGRYTGELFF
TRBJ2-3	TRBD2	.	TRBV20-1	TGCAGTACTTACTTGGGCGCGGGAGTAATAGATACGCAGTATTTT	CSTYLGAGVIDTQYF
TRBJ1-2	.	few	TRBV29-1	TGCAGCGTTGAAGCCCGGGGCAGGCCTAACTATGGCTACACCTTC	CSVEARGRPNYGYTF
TRBJ2-1	.	.	TRBV28	TGTGCCAGCAGTTTAAACACTCCCAATGAGCAGTTCTTC	CASSLNTPNEQFF
TRBJ2-7	TRBD2	.	TRBV28	TGTGCCAGCGCAATCCCGGGGGGTGGAGACTACGAGCAGTACTTC	CASAIPGGGDYEQYF
TRBJ1-2	TRBD1	.	TRBV6-1	TGTGCCACGAACCGACAGGGGGCTACAGGCTACACCTTC	CATNRQGATGYTF
TRBJ2-1	TRBD2	many	TRBV7-9	TGTGCCAGCAGCTTACCTACTAGCGGGAGGTCGGTGGAGCAGTTCTTC	CASSLPTSGRSVEQFF
TRBJ1-3	.	many	TRBV12-3/TRBV12-4	TGTGCCAGCGGACCGTCCTCTGGAAACACCATATATTTT	CASGPSSGNTIYF
TRBJ1-1	.	many	TRBV10-3	TGTGCCATCATAGGGGGGCTTGGCACTGAAGCTTTCTTT	CAIIGGLGTEAFF
TRBJ1-1	.	.	TRBV19	TGTGCCAGTAGTATAGACAGGAGGGGGACTGAAGCTTTCTTT	CASSIDRRGTEAFF
TRBJ2-7	.	many	TRBV7-9	TGTGCCAGCAGCTTAAAAGGGAAGGGCTACGAGCAGTACTTC	CASSLKGKGYEQYF
TRBJ2-7	TRBD1	many	TRBV7-9	TGTGCCAGCAGCTTAGGGGTCGGGACAGGAGCCAGGATCTACGAGCAGTACTTC	CASSLGVGTGARIYEQYF
TRBJ2-2	.	few	TRBV5-4	TGTGCCAGCAGCACCGCCGGGCAGGCTCACACCGGGGAGCTGTTTTTT	CASSTAGQAHTGELFF
TRBJ1-4	.	few	TRBV7-9	TGTGCCAGCAGCTTAGTGACGGAAAAACTGTTTTTT	CASSLVTEKLFF
TRBJ2-3	TRBD2	many	TRBV12-3/TRBV12-4	TGTGCCAGCCAGGCGGGAGCGGGCACAGATACGCAGTATTTT	CASQAGAGTDTQYF
TRBJ2-5	TRBD1	many	TRBV12-3/TRBV12-4	TGTGCCAGCAGTTTGGGACAGGGTCCGACCCAGTACTTC	CASSLGQGPTQYF
TRBJ2-3	.	many	TRBV20-1	TGCAGTGCTCGGCTGGGGGATGGCACAGATACGCAGTATTTT	CSARLGDGTDTQYF